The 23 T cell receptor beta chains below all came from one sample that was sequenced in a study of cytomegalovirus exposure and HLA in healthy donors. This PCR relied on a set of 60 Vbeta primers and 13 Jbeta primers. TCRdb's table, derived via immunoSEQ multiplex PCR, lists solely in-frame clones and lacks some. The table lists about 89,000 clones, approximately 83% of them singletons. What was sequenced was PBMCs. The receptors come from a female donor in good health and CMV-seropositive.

CDR3 residues: CASSTLAGGSTYNEQFF. The CDR3 coding sequence is TGTGCCAGCAGCACACTAGCGGGGGGATCTACCTACAATGAGCAGTTCTTC. The chain recombines TRBV27 with TRBJ2-1; 12 nucleotides align to TRBD2. The germline CDR1 and CDR2 sequences are MNHEY and SMNVEV (reference sequence). This CDR3 spans 17 amino acids. V lost 6 bases and J lost 2; bases outside the gene matches: 8.

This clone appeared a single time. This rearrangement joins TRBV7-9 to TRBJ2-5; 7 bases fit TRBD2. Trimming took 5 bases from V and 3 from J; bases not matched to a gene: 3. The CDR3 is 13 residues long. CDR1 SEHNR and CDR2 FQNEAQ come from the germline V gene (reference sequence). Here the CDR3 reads CASSTSGEETQYF. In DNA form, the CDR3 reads TGTGCCAGCAGCACGAGCGGGGAAGAGACCCAGTACTTC. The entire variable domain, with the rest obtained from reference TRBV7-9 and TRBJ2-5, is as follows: DTGVSQNPRHKITKRGQNVTFRCDPISEHNRLYWYRQTLGQGPEFLTYFQNEAQLEKSRLLSDRFSAERPKGSFSTLEIQRTEQGDSAMYLCASSTSGEETQYFGPGTRLLVL.

In DNA, the CDR3 is TGTGCCAGCAGCTTTTACGGGGGGCGATGGGGCGAGCAGTACTTC. Its translation: CASSFYGGRWGEQYF. The chain combines TRBV11-2 with TRBJ2-7; possibly TRBD2 for D (7 bases). The germline CDR1 and CDR2 sequences are SGHAT and FQNNGV. CDR3 size: 15 residues. Trimming removed 3 bases at V and 6 bases at J, with 18 bases between.

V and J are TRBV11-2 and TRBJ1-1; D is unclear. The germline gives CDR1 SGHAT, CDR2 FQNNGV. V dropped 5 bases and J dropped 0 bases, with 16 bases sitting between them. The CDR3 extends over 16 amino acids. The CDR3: CASSTRLHGLNTEAFF. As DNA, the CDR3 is TGTGCCAGCAGCACTAGGCTTCATGGATTGAACACTGAAGCTTTCTTT.

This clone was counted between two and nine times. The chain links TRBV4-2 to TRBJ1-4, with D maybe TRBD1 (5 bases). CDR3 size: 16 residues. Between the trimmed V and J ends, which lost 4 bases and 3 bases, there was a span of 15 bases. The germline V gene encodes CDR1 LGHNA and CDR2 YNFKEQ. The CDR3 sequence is CASSPLQGIANEKLFF. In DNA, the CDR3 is TGTGCCAGCAGCCCCCTCCAGGGAATTGCTAATGAAAAACTGTTTTTT.

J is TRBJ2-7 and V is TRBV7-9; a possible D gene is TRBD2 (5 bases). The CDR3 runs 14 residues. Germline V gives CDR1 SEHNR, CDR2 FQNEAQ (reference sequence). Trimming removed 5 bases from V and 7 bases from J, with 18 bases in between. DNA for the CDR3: TGTGCCAGCAGCCCACGGACCAACGGGGAGGAGCAGTACTTC. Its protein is CASSPRTNGEEQYF.

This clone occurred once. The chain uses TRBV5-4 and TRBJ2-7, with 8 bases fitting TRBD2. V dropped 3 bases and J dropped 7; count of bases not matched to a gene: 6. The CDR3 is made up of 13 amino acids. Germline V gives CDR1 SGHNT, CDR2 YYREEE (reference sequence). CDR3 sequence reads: CASSSGGAREQYF. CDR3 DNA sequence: TGTGCCAGCAGCTCCGGGGGGGCCCGGGAGCAGTACTTC. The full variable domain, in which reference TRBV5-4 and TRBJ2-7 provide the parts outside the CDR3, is ETGVTQSPTHLIKTRGQQVTLRCSSQSGHNTVSWYQQALGQGPQFIFQYYREEENGRGNFPPRFSGLQFPNYSSELNVNALELDDSALYLCASSSGGAREQYFGPGTRLTVT.

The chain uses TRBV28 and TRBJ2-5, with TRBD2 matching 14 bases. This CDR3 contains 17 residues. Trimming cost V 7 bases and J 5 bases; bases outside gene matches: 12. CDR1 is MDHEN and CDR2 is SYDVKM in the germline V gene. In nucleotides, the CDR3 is TGTGCCAGCATACAGACTAGCGGGAGGGCCATGCGGGAGACCCAGTACTTC. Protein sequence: CASIQTSGRAMRETQYF.

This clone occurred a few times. This chain's CDR3 is CASSLGTGVDIQYF. In DNA form, the CDR3 reads TGCGCCAGCAGCTTGGGGACAGGGGTCGACATTCAGTACTTC. The chain couples TRBV5-1 to TRBJ2-4; 9 bases agree with TRBD1. Trimming at V came to 0 bases and at J to 8 bases, leaving 3 bases not matched to a gene. The length of the CDR3 is 14 residues. The V gene's germline CDR1 is SGHRS and CDR2 YFSETQ.

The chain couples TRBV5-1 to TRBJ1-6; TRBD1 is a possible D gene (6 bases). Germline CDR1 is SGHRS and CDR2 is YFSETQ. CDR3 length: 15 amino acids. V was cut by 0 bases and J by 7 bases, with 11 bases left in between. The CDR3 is CASSLARGGNSPLHF. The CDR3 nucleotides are TGCGCCAGCAGCTTGGCCAGGGGAGGGAATTCACCCCTCCACTTT.

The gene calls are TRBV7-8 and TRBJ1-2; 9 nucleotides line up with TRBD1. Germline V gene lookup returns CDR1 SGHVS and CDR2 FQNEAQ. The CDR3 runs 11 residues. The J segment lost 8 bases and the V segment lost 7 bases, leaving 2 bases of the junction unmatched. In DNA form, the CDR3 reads TGTGCCAGCAAAACAGGGGGCGGCTACACCTTC. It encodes CASKTGGGYTF.

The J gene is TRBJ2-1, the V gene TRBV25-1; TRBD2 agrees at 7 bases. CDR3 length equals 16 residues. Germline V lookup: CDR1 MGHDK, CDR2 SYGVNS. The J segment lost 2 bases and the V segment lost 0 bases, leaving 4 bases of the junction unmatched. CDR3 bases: TGTGCCAGCAGTGAATATGGGCGGGAGACCTACAATGAGCAGTTCTTC. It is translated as CASSEYGRETYNEQFF.

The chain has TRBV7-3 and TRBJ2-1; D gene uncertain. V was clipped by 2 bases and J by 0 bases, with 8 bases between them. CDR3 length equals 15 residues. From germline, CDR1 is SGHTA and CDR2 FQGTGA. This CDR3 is CASSLSVSSYNEQFF. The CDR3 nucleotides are TGTGCCAGCAGCTTATCGGTGAGCTCCTACAATGAGCAGTTCTTC.

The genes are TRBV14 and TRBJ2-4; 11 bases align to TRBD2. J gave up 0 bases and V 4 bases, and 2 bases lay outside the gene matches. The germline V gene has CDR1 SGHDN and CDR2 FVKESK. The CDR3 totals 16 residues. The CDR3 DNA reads TGTGCCAGCAGCCCAGGACTAGCGGGAGCCAAAAACATTCAGTACTTC. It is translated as CASSPGLAGAKNIQYF.

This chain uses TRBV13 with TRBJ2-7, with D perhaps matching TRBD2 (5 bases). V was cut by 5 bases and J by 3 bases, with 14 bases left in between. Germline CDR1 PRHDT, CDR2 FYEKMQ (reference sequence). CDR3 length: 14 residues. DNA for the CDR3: TGTGCCAGCAGCCCTCCCCCCGGGAACTACGAGCAGTACTTC. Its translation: CASSPPPGNYEQYF.

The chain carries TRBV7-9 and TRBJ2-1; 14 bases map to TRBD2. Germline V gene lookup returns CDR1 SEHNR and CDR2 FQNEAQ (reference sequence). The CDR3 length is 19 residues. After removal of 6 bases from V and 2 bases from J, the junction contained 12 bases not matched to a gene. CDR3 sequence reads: CASSSGRTSGGPTYNEQFF. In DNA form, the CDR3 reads TGTGCCAGCAGTTCTGGGAGGACTAGCGGGGGGCCCACCTACAATGAGCAGTTCTTC. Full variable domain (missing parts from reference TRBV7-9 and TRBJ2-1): DTGVSQNPRHKITKRGQNVTFRCDPISEHNRLYWYRQTLGQGPEFLTYFQNEAQLEKSRLLSDRFSAERPKGSFSTLEIQRTEQGDSAMYLCASSSGRTSGGPTYNEQFFGPGTRLTVL.

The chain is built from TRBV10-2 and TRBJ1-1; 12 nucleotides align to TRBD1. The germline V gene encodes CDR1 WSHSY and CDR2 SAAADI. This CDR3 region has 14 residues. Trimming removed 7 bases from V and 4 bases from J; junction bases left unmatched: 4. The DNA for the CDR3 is TGCGCCAGCACCCCGGGACAGGGGGCCACTGAAGCTTTCTTT. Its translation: CASTPGQGATEAFF.

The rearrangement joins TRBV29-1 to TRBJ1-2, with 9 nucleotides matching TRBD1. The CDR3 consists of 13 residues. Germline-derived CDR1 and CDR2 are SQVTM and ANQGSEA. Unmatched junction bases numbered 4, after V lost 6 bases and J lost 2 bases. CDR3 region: CSVEQGANYGYTF. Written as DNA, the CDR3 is TGCAGCGTCGAACAGGGGGCAAACTATGGCTACACCTTC.

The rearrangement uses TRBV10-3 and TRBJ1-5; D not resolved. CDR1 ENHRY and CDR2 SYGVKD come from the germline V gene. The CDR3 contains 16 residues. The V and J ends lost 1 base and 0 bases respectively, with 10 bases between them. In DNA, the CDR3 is TGTGCCATCAGTGAGTTCGGGGTCCCTAGCAATCAGCCCCAGCATTTT. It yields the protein CAISEFGVPSNQPQHF.

As DNA, the CDR3 is TGTGCCAGCAGTTATGGGCGAGCGGGGGGTTGGGAGACCCAGTACTTC. It encodes CASSYGRAGGWETQYF. V and J are TRBV6-6 and TRBJ2-5; 9 positions match TRBD2. Germline V CDR1 and CDR2: MNHNY, SVGAGI (reference sequence). This CDR3 has 16 residues. Germline trimming cut 3 bases from V and 5 bases from J; bases unmatched to any gene: 10.

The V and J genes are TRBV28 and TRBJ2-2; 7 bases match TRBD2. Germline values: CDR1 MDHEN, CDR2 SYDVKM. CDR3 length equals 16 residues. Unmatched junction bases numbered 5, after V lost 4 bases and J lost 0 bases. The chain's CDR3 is CASSYPGLPNTGELFF. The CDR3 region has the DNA TGTGCCAGCAGTTACCCGGGACTACCGAACACCGGGGAGCTGTTTTTT.

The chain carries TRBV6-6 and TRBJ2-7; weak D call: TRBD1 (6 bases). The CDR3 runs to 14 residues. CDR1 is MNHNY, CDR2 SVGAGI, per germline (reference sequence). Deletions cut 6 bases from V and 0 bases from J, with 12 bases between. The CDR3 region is CASSKQGSSYEQYF. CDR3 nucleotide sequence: TGTGCCAGCAGCAAACAGGGTAGCTCCTACGAGCAGTACTTC.

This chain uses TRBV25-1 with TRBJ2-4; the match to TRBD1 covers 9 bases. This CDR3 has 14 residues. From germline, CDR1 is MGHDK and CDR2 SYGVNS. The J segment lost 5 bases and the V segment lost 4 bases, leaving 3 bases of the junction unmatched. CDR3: CASSGTGAENIQYF. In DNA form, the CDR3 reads TGTGCCAGCAGTGGGACAGGGGCGGAAAACATTCAGTACTTC.